These 22 T cell receptor beta chains share one sample of origin, sequenced in a study of vaccination and CD4 T cells after COVID-19. An Oncomine TCR Beta short-read assay was used to sequence the DNA from cultured CD4+ T cells. MiXCR was run by TCRdb on the PCR reads, yielding one entry per CDR3 protein. The sample lists some 13,000 distinct CDR3 sequences, just under 35% occurring once. For these TCRs, the target antigens are not known. This sample's treatment: roughly 11-day PBMC culture with coronavirus spike peptide pools or control peptides (ViraFEST assay). Sample: CD4+ T cells from blood, cultured in vitro. The receptors derive from a human donor who had recovered from COVID-19.

This chain links TRBV19 with TRBJ2-4; D not resolved. V was pared by 9 bases and J by 2 bases, with 11 bases between. The CDR3 sequence is 13 residues long. The germline V gene has CDR1 LNHDA and CDR2 SQIVND (reference sequence). The DNA for the CDR3 is TGTGCCAGCACAACCGGCCCCAAAAACATTCAGTACTTC. Encoded protein: CASTTGPKNIQYF.

The V gene is TRBV6-1, the J gene TRBJ1-6; no clear D. The CDR3 loop spans 14 amino acids. The V gene's germline CDR1 is MNHNS and CDR2 SASEGT. V was shortened by 6 bases and J by 2 bases, with 8 bases between the two germline ends. The CDR3 sequence is CASSKDTYNSPLHF. In DNA form, the CDR3 reads TGTGCCAGCAGCAAAGACACCTATAATTCACCCCTCCACTTT.

V is TRBV28 and J is TRBJ2-7, with 8 bases that match TRBD2. The CDR3 totals 13 residues. The V gene end was trimmed by 8 bases and the J gene end by 0 bases; junction bases not matched to a gene: 3. Germline V CDR1 and CDR2: MDHEN, SYDVKM. This CDR3 is CASEAGGSYEQYF. CDR3 sequence (DNA): TGTGCCAGCGAGGCGGGAGGCTCCTACGAGCAGTACTTC.

This chain uses TRBV6-2 or TRBV6-3 with TRBJ1-5; unclear D gene. The germline V gene encodes CDR1 MNHEY and CDR2 SVGEGT. The V end lost 7 bases, the J end lost 6 bases, and 10 bases lay between the germline ends. The CDR3 has 12 residues. CDR3 sequence reads: CASNNSSQPQHF. The CDR3 coding sequence is TGTGCCAGCAACAATTCCTCTCAGCCCCAGCATTTT.

This clonotype appeared a few times. The chain combines TRBV15 with TRBJ1-5; tentative D call: TRBD1 (6 bases). Germline CDR1 and CDR2: LNHNV and YYDKDF (reference sequence). V lost 1 base to trimming and J lost 0 bases, with 10 bases between them. CDR3 length: 16 residues. This CDR3 is CATSRGRTDSNQPQHF. The DNA for the CDR3 is TGTGCCACCAGCAGAGGGAGGACAGATAGCAATCAGCCCCAGCATTTT.

This clonotype has more than one count but fewer than ten. This chain uses TRBV6-1 with TRBJ2-7; TRBD2 aligns across 8 bases. Germline assignment: CDR1 MNHNS and CDR2 SASEGT. CDR3 length equals 14 residues. V shed 6 bases and J 2 bases; nucleotides not matched to a gene: 6. The CDR3: CASRRLAHTYEQYF. The CDR3 region has the DNA TGTGCCAGCAGAAGACTAGCGCACACCTACGAGCAGTACTTC.

This clonotype was counted only a few times. The V call is TRBV7-9, the J call TRBJ2-3; TRBD2 is a possible D gene (5 bases). Germline assignment: CDR1 SEHNR and CDR2 FQNEAQ (reference sequence). The CDR3 is 17 amino acids. V lost 5 bases, J lost 0 bases, and 18 bases lay in between. CDR3 in amino acids: CASSPPRGGPSTDTQYF. DNA for the CDR3: TGTGCCAGCAGCCCCCCCAGAGGCGGGCCGAGCACAGATACGCAGTATTTT. Using reference TRBV7-9 and TRBJ2-3 for the parts outside the CDR3, the full variable domain is DTGVSQNPRHKITKRGQNVTFRCDPISEHNRLYWYRQTLGQGPEFLTYFQNEAQLEKSRLLSDRFSAERPKGSFSTLEIQRTEQGDSAMYLCASSPPRGGPSTDTQYFGPGTRLTVL.

The V and J genes are TRBV18 and TRBJ1-1, with TRBD1 as a possible D gene (6 bases). CDR1 is KGHSH and CDR2 is LQKENI in the germline V gene. This CDR3 has 16 amino acids. The V gene lost 3 bases and the J gene lost 0 bases, with 14 bases spanning the gap. This CDR3 is CASSPGTPRMNTEAFF. The CDR3, as DNA: TGTGCCAGCTCACCTGGGACACCTCGAATGAACACTGAAGCTTTCTTT.

This rearrangement joins TRBV10-1 to TRBJ2-3, with 10 bases lining up with TRBD1. V shed 6 bases and J 4 bases; nucleotides not matched to a gene: 7. The CDR3 has 15 residues. Germline-derived CDR1 and CDR2 are WNHNN and SYGVQD (reference sequence). The CDR3: CASRSGQGVADTQYF. The CDR3 DNA reads as TGCGCCAGCAGGTCTGGACAGGGGGTTGCAGATACGCAGTATTTT.

This sequence joins TRBV6-2 or TRBV6-3 and TRBJ2-7; D is ambiguous. The CDR3 is 13 residues long. The ends were cut back, 0 bases at V and 4 bases at J, with 7 bases in the middle. Per germline, CDR1 MNHEY and CDR2 SVGEGT. Written as DNA, the CDR3 is TGTGCCAGCAGTTACTCTGGGATATACGAGCAGTACTTC. The encoded protein is CASSYSGIYEQYF.

The V gene is TRBV7-8, the J gene TRBJ1-5; TRBD1 aligns across 7 bases. The V segment lost 6 bases and the J segment 5 bases; nucleotides outside the gene matches: 10. There are 15 residues in the CDR3. Germline lookup yields CDR1 SGHVS and CDR2 FQNEAQ. For the CDR3, the DNA is TGTGCCAGCAGTTCCCTCAACAGGGGACATCAGCCCCAGCATTTT. Protein sequence: CASSSLNRGHQPQHF.

This clonotype has just a few counts. V and J are TRBV20-1 and TRBJ2-1, with TRBD1 identical over 12 bases. V trimming: 7 bases; J trimming: 9 bases; junction bases outside the gene matches: 7. Germline-derived CDR1 and CDR2 are DFQATT and SNEGSKA (reference sequence). The CDR3 is 13 amino acids. Here the CDR3 DNA reads TGCAGTGTTCCGGGACAGGGGGCCGGTGAGCAGTTCTTC. This translates into CSVPGQGAGEQFF.

This clonotype occurred a few times. J is TRBJ2-5 and V is TRBV21-1; TRBD1, the D gene given by the table, was not confirmed from the DNA. TRBV21-1 is a recognized pseudogene. CDR3 length: 17 amino acids. This CDR3 is CASSPRLHGTGQETQYF. As DNA, the CDR3 is TGTGCCAGCAGCCCGAGACTCCACGGGACCGGGCAAGAGACCCAGTACTTC.

The rearrangement uses TRBV28 and TRBJ1-3; 9 positions agree with TRBD1. The CDR3 extends over 16 amino acids. Germline V gives CDR1 MDHEN, CDR2 SYDVKM. Unmatched junction bases numbered 11, after V lost 7 bases and J lost 4 bases. CDR3 sequence (DNA): TGTGCCAGCACCGACTTACAGGGGGCAAGAGGAAACACCATATATTTT. Amino acid sequence: CASTDLQGARGNTIYF.

The chain uses TRBV5-8 and TRBJ2-1; perhaps TRBD1 as D (5 bases). The CDR3 loop spans 13 amino acids. V lost 2 bases, J lost 7 bases, and 10 bases lay in between. CDR1 is SGHTS, CDR2 YDEGEE, per germline. The CDR3, as DNA: TGTGCCAGCAGCTTAGGGGCTGGGAATGAGCAGTTCTTC. Its translation: CASSLGAGNEQFF.

This clonotype turned up a few times. The chain carries TRBV20-1 and TRBJ2-2; the match to TRBD1 covers 7 bases. Per germline, CDR1 DFQATT and CDR2 SNEGSKA (reference sequence). V dropped 4 bases and J dropped 1; count of bases not matched to a gene: 3. This CDR3 is built from 14 residues. The CDR3 coding sequence is TGCAGTGCTACCGGGACAGAGAACACCGGGGAGCTGTTTTTT. As protein: CSATGTENTGELFF.

The J gene is TRBJ2-7, the V gene TRBV6-2 or TRBV6-3; no clear D. Matching the DNA end better, TRBJ2-5 makes the J call doubtful. The CDR3 totals 15 residues. Germline CDR1 and CDR2: MNHEY and SVGEGT. CDR3 amino acids: CASSYGVARLETQYF. DNA for the CDR3: TGTGCCAGCAGTTACGGTGTGGCTAGATTGGAGACCCAGTACTTC.

The CDR3: CASSLARQVGYEQYF. The DNA of the CDR3 is TGTGCCAGCAGCTTAGCCCGACAGGTTGGCTACGAGCAGTACTTC. J is TRBJ2-7 and V is TRBV7-9; a possible D gene is TRBD1 (6 bases). The CDR3 is 15 residues long. From germline, CDR1 is SEHNR and CDR2 FQNEAQ (reference sequence). V was trimmed by 0 bases and J by 3 bases, leaving 12 bases between them.

V is TRBV6-5 and J is TRBJ2-7; 10 bases line up with TRBD2. With 0 bases clipped from V and 6 bases from J, the junction kept 11 bases outside the gene matches. CDR1 and CDR2 from the germline V gene are MNHEY and SVGAGI. The CDR3 consists of 17 residues. The DNA for the CDR3 is TGTGCCAGCAGTTACTCGGTACTAGCGGGATATGCGGGCGAGCAGTACTTC. Amino acids: CASSYSVLAGYAGEQYF.

This clonotype was observed a few times. V and J are TRBV12-3 or TRBV12-4 and TRBJ1-5, with D tentatively TRBD1 (5 bases). V gave up 5 bases and J gave up 6 bases, with 8 bases separating them. The CDR3 is made up of 12 amino acids. DNA for the CDR3: TGTGCCAGCAGTCCAGGGAGTCAGCCCCAGCATTTT. It encodes CASSPGSQPQHF.

V and J are TRBV6-1 and TRBJ2-3, with a tentative D call TRBD1 (6 bases). CDR3 length: 15 residues. The V and J ends lost 4 bases and 1 base respectively, with 12 bases between them. The germline gives CDR1 MNHNS, CDR2 SASEGT. CDR3 in amino acids: CASSVGPGGTDTQYF. In DNA, the CDR3 is TGTGCCAGCAGTGTAGGCCCAGGGGGCACAGATACGCAGTATTTT.

The chain employs TRBV5-8 and TRBJ1-2; TRBD1 matches 7 bases. Losses at the gene ends were 4 bases for V and 7 bases for J; bases not matched to a gene: 7. CDR1 SGHTS and CDR2 YDEGEE come from the germline V gene. The CDR3 spans 13 residues. The CDR3 here is CASSDRDSSGYTF. The CDR3 DNA reads as TGTGCCAGCAGCGACCGGGACAGTAGTGGCTACACCTTC.